This T cell receptor (beta chain) came from a study of prognosis after radiotherapy for stage I lung cancer. Using two-round multiplex PCR, the authors amplified TCR beta CDR3 from genomic DNA. Primers specific to each TRBV and TRBJ gene drove first-round PCR. In TCRdb, the multiplex PCR reads were re-called with MiXCR into one record per CDR3 protein. The sample lists about 16,000 distinct CDR3 sequences; under 55% were seen once. Deletions cut 4 bases from V and 0 bases from J, with 10 bases between. CDR3 length equals 15 residues. In germline, CDR1 is LNHDA, CDR2 SQIVND (reference sequence). Peripheral blood was collected in volumes of around 6.5 milliliters at each of two time points.

Material: PBMCs, obtained before or after stereotactic body radiation therapy (not recorded which). The receptor was isolated from a donor of 50 years or more with non-small cell lung cancer. V and J are TRBV19 and TRBJ2-1; no clear D gene. CDR3 protein: CASSTLWSSYNEQFF. The DNA of the CDR3 is TGTGCCAGTAGTACCCTCTGGAGCTCCTACAATGAGCAGTTCTTC.